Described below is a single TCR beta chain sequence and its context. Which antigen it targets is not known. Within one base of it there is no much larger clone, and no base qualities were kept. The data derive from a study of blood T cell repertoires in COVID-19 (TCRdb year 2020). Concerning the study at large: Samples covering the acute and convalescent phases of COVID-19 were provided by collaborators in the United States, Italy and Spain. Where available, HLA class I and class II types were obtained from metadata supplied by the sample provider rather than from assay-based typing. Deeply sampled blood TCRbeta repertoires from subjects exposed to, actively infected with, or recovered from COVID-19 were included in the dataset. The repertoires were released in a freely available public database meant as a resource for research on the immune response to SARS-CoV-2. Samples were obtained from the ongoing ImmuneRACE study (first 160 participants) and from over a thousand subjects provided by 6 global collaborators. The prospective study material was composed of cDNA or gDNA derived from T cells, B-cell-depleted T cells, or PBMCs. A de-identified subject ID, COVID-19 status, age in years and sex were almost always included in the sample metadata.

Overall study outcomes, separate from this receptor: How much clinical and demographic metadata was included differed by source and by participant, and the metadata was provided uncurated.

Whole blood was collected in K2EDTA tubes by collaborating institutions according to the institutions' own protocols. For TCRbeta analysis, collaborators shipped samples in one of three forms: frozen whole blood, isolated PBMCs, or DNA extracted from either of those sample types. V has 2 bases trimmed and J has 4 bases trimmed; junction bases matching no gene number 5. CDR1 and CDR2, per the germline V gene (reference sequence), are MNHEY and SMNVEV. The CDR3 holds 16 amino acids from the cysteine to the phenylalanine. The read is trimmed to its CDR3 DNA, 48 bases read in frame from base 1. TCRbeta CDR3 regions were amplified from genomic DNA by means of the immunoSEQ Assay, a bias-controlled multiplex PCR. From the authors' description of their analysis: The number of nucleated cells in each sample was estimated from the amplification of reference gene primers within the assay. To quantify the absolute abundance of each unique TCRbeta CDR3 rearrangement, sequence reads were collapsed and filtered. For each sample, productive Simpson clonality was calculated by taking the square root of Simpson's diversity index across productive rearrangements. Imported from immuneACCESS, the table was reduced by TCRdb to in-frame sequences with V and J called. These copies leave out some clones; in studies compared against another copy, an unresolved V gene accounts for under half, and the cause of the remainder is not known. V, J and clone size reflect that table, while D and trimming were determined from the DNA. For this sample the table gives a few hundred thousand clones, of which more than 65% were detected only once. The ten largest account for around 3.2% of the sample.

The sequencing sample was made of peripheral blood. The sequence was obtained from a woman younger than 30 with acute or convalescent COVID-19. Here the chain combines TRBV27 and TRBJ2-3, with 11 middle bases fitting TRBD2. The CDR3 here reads CASSLIVAGGPDTQYF. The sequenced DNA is TGTGCCAGCAGTTTAATCGTAGCGGGAGGGCCAGATACGCAGTATTTT.